What follows are 17 T cell receptor beta chains derived from one specimen sequenced in a study of glioma-infiltrating T cells after dendritic cell vaccination. Generated by immunoSEQ multiplex PCR, the TCRdb table keeps only in-frame clones and is missing some. Of about 82,000 clones in the sample, roughly 89% were seen once. The sequenced sample was blood, obtained before dendritic cell vaccination. The receptor set was obtained from a human donor with glioblastoma.

Points on this clone: In the same sample, other DNA sequences code for this CDR3. V usage is TRBV6-5 and J usage is TRBJ2-7; TRBD1 is a possible D gene (6 bases). The germline V and J ends were trimmed by 8 bases and 3 bases, with 11 bases remaining between them. The CDR3 is 12 amino acids. The germline CDR1 and CDR2 sequences are MNHEY and SVGAGI. CDR3 amino acids: CASRGRGYEQYF. The CDR3 nucleotides read TGTGCCAGCCGTGGCAGGGGCTACGAGCAGTACTTC.

The gene calls are TRBV6-1 and TRBJ2-1; D perhaps matches TRBD1 (5 bases). Germline CDR1 MNHNS, CDR2 SASEGT. V was clipped by 0 bases and J by 1 base, with 7 bases between them. The CDR3 contains 15 residues. The CDR3, as DNA: TGTGCCAGCAGTGAAGCGCAGGGATCCTACAATGAGCAGTTCTTC. Amino acids: CASSEAQGSYNEQFF.

This clone was counted a single time. This chain joins TRBV2 and TRBJ2-1, with 14 bases that match TRBD2. Germline V gives CDR1 SNHLY, CDR2 FYNNEI. J was trimmed by 8 bases and V by 8 bases; bases with no gene match: 2. CDR3 length equals 13 residues. CDR3 sequence (DNA): TGTGCCAGCGCGGGACTAGCGGGAGATGAGCAGTTCTTC. Protein: CASAGLAGDEQFF.

The chain recombines TRBV6-1 with TRBJ1-6; TRBD1 might be the D (6 bases). The CDR3 totals 16 residues. V was clipped by 0 bases and J by 2 bases, with 8 bases between them. The germline V gene has CDR1 MNHNS and CDR2 SASEGT. The CDR3 coding sequence is TGTGCCAGCAGTGAAGCGGCAGGGGCCTATAATTCACCCCTCCACTTT. Encoded protein: CASSEAAGAYNSPLHF.

The CDR3 DNA reads TGTGCCAGCAGTGCACTAGCCCCGGAGACCCAGTACTTC. This encodes CASSALAPETQYF. This chain joins TRBV2 and TRBJ2-5, with D perhaps TRBD2 (6 bases). This CDR3 has 13 amino acids. Per the germline V gene, CDR1 is SNHLY and CDR2 is FYNNEI. V was trimmed by 4 bases and J by 5 bases, leaving 11 bases between them.

The chain combines TRBV25-1 with TRBJ2-7, with a tentative D call TRBD1 (5 bases). V shed 0 bases and J shed 0 bases, with 12 bases lying between them. The CDR3 sequence is 16 residues long. Germline V CDR1 and CDR2: MGHDK, SYGVNS. CDR3 loop: CASSEYSTGSSYEQYF. CDR3 in DNA: TGTGCCAGCAGTGAATATTCAACAGGTAGCTCCTACGAGCAGTACTTC.

The CDR3 is CASSLRAGASEQYF. DNA of the CDR3: TGTGCCAGCAGCCTAAGAGCGGGAGCGAGCGAGCAGTACTTC. The gene calls are TRBV11-3 and TRBJ2-5; 8 nucleotides align to TRBD2. The last part of the DNA fits TRBJ2-7 better; the J call may be wrong. Germline CDR1 SGHNT, CDR2 YENEEA. The CDR3 has 14 amino acids.

The chain carries TRBV27 and TRBJ2-7; D gene unclear. CDR3 length: 13 residues. CDR1 MNHEY and CDR2 SMNVEV come from the germline V gene (reference sequence). The ends were cut back, 3 bases at V and 6 bases at J, with 12 bases in the middle. CDR3 amino acids: CASSFLGSGEQYF. DNA for the CDR3: TGTGCCAGCAGTTTTCTCGGGTCCGGCGAGCAGTACTTC.

The chain joins TRBV28 to TRBJ2-7, with 7 bases fitting TRBD1. The CDR3 extends over 13 amino acids. J was trimmed by 2 bases and V by 5 bases; bases with no gene match: 3. Germline-derived CDR1 and CDR2 are MDHEN and SYDVKM. As DNA, the CDR3 is TGTGCCAGCAGTCGGGACAGCCCCTACGAGCAGTACTTC. It codes for CASSRDSPYEQYF.

The table lists this clone with a few counts. The V and J genes are TRBV15 and TRBJ2-7, with 8 positions matching TRBD2. The CDR3 length is 15 residues. Trimming cost V 0 bases and J 5 bases; bases outside gene matches: 6. Germline CDR1 reads LNHNV; CDR2 reads YYDKDF (reference sequence). In DNA form, the CDR3 reads TGTGCCACCAGCAGAGAGGCGGGAGGCGGAGACGAGCAGTACTTC. Amino acids: CATSREAGGGDEQYF.

V and J are TRBV7-8 and TRBJ2-1; 7 positions agree with TRBD2. The CDR3 length is 15 residues. The trim removed 5 bases at V and 9 bases at J, leaving 13 bases unmatched. In germline, CDR1 is SGHVS, CDR2 FQNEAQ. CDR3 amino acids: CASSHPTSSGGEQFF. CDR3 bases: TGTGCCAGCAGCCACCCCACCTCTAGCGGAGGTGAGCAGTTCTTC. The complete variable domain, with remaining parts taken from reference TRBV7-8 and TRBJ2-1, reads GAGVSQSPRYKVAKRGQDVALRCDPISGHVSLFWYQQALGQGPEFLTYFQNEAQLDKSGLPSDRFFAERPEGSVSTLKIQRTQQEDSAVYLCASSHPTSSGGEQFFGPGTRLTVL.

V usage is TRBV7-9 and J usage is TRBJ2-7; 8 bases align to TRBD2. The V gene end was trimmed by 6 bases and the J gene end by 2 bases; junction bases not matched to a gene: 9. The CDR3 extends over 15 amino acids. Germline CDR1 is SEHNR and CDR2 is FQNEAQ (reference sequence). The CDR3 DNA is TGTGCCAGCAGTCTATTAGCGGGACTAACCTACGAGCAGTACTTC. Its translation is CASSLLAGLTYEQYF.

The chain is built from TRBV7-9 and TRBJ2-2, with 9 bases identical to TRBD2. Trimming took 3 bases from V and 6 from J; bases not matched to a gene: 5. Germline V lookup: CDR1 SEHNR, CDR2 FQNEAQ (reference sequence). The CDR3 sequence is 15 residues long. Written as DNA, the CDR3 is TGTGCCAGCAGCTTCCTAGCGGGATCGTCCGGGGAGCTGTTTTTT. Its protein product is CASSFLAGSSGELFF.

The rearrangement uses TRBV19 and TRBJ2-1; maybe TRBD2 (6 bases). The length of the CDR3 is 12 residues. Germline-derived CDR1 and CDR2 are LNHDA and SQIVND (reference sequence). V lost 6 bases to trimming and J lost 9 bases, with 12 bases between them. In DNA, the CDR3 is TGTGCCAGTAGGGAGGTGGGGGGTGAGCAGTTCTTC. It codes for CASREVGGEQFF.

The chain employs TRBV7-2 and TRBJ2-5; D not certain. V dropped 4 bases and J dropped 5 bases, with 14 bases sitting between them. The CDR3 covers 14 residues. Germline V gives CDR1 SGHTA, CDR2 FQGNSA. DNA for the CDR3: TGTGCCAGCAGCTCCCCCCCCCGGGTGGAGACCCAGTACTTC. It encodes CASSSPPRVETQYF. Looking up the rest from reference TRBV7-2 and TRBJ2-5 gives the full variable domain: GAGVSQSPSNKVTEKGKDVELRCDPISGHTALYWYRQSLGQGLEFLIYFQGNSAPDKSGLPSDRFSAERTGGSVSTLTIQRTQQEDSAVYLCASSSPPRVETQYFGPGTRLLVL.

The genes are TRBV5-1 and TRBJ1-2; D not resolved. The germline V gene encodes CDR1 SGHRS and CDR2 YFSETQ. CDR3 length equals 14 residues. V lost 0 bases and J 7 bases, leaving 13 bases between the germline ends. The CDR3 DNA reads as TGCGCCAGCAGCTTGGCCGCCCCGTCGGGTGGCTACACCTTC. It yields the protein CASSLAAPSGGYTF.

The chain uses TRBV13 and TRBJ2-1, with 7 bases aligning to TRBD2. The junction had 8 bases not matched to a gene; V was cut back by 0 bases and J by 12 bases. Per germline, CDR1 PRHDT and CDR2 FYEKMQ (reference sequence). This CDR3 comprises 14 residues. The CDR3 spells CASSLGGRAGSQFF. The CDR3, as DNA: TGTGCCAGCAGCTTAGGAGGGAGGGCCGGTTCGCAGTTCTTC. The entire variable domain, with the rest obtained from reference TRBV13 and TRBJ2-1, is as follows: AAGVIQSPRHLIKEKRETATLKCYPIPRHDTVYWYQQGPGQDPQFLISFYEKMQSDKGSIPDRFSAQQFSDYHSELNMSSLELGDSALYFCASSLGGRAGSQFFGPGTRLTVL.